This TCR beta chain is drawn from a study of vaccination effects on CD4 cells after COVID-19. About this clone itself: Its antigen remains unknown.

TCRdb's copy holds only in-frame clones and misses some; the assay was immunoSEQ multiplex PCR. The table has roughly 48,000 clones, 50% to 70% seen once. Isolating CD4+ T cells followed less than 11 days of culture. V was pared by 4 bases and J by 0 bases, with 9 bases between. This CDR3 contains 14 residues. Germline V gene lookup returns CDR1 SNHLY and CDR2 FYNNEI. The chain joins TRBV2 to TRBJ1-2, with D unclear. The TCR sequence derives from a human donor who received a COVID-19 vaccine. The source was CD4+ T cells from PBMCs cultured without peptide, collected before COVID-19 vaccination. Here the CDR3 reads CASSGQATNYGYTF. The CDR3 DNA is TGTGCCAGCAGTGGGCAGGCGACTAACTATGGCTACACCTTC.